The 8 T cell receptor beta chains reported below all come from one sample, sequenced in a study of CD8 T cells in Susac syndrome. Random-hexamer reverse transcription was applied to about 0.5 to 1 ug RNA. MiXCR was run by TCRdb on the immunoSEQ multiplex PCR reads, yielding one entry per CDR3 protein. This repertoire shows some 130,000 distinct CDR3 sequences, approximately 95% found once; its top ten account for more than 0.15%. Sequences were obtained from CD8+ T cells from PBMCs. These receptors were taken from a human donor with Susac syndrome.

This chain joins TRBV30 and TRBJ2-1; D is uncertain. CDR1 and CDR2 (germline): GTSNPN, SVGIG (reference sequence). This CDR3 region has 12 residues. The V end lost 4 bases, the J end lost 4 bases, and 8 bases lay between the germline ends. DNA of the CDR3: TGTGCCTGGACACTGGGATACAATGAGCAGTTCTTC. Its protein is CAWTLGYNEQFF.

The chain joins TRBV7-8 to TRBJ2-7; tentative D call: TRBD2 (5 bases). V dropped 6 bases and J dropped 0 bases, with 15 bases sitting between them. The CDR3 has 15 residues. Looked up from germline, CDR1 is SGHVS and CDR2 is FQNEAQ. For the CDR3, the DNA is TGTGCCAGCAGGGCCCACGGCGGGCCCTCCTACGAGCAGTACTTC. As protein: CASRAHGGPSYEQYF.

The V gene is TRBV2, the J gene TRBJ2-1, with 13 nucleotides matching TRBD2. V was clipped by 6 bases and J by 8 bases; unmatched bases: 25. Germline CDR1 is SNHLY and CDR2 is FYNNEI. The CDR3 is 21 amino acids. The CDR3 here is CASSDDGLLAGGSTSPHEQFF. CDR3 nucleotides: TGTGCCAGCAGCGACGATGGTCTACTAGCGGGAGGGTCAACCTCCCCCCATGAGCAGTTCTTC.

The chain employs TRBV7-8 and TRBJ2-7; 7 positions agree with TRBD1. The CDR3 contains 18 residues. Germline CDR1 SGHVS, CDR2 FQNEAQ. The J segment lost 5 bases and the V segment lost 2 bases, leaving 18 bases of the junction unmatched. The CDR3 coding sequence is TGTGCCAGCAGCTTAAGGCCCCCCGAACGACAGGGTACCGACGAGCAGTACTTC. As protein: CASSLRPPERQGTDEQYF.

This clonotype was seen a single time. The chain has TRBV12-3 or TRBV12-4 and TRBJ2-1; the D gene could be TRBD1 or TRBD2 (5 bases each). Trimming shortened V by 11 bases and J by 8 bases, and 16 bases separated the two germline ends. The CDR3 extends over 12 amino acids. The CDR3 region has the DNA TGTGCCTTAGACGAGGGGAACGATGAGCAGTTCTTC. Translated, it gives CALDEGNDEQFF.

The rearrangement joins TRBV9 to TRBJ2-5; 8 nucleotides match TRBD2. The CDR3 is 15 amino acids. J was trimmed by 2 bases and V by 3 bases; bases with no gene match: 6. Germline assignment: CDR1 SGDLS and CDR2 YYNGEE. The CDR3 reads CASSGGLEVQETQYF. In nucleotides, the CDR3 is TGTGCCAGCAGCGGGGGACTAGAAGTACAAGAGACCCAGTACTTC.

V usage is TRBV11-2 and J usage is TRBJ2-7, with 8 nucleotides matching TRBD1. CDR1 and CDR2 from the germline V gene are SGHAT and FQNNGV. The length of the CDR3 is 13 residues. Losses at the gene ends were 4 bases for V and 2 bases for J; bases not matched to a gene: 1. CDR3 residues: CASSWDRTYEQYF. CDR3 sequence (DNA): TGTGCCAGCAGCTGGGACAGGACCTACGAGCAGTACTTC.

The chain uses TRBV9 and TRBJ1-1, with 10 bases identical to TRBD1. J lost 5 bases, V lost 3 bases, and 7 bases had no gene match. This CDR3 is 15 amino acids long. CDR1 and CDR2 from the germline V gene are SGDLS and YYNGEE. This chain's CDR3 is CASSAVTGGVTEAFF. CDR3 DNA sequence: TGTGCCAGCAGCGCCGTGACAGGGGGCGTTACTGAAGCTTTCTTT.